This T cell receptor beta chain comes out of a study of human T cells and chemical hapten exposure. Study background: The patients, most of them female, presented with alopecia areata, totalis or universalis.

Time point reported: patch test 2, 6 weeks after DPC sensitization. The treatment is: therapeutic diphenylcyclopropenone sensitization with weekly scalp DPC. This clonotype was seen more than once but under ten times. V was clipped by 1 base and J by 5 bases, with 14 bases between them. Germline V lookup: CDR1 MGHRA, CDR2 YSYEKL. The CDR3 extends over 15 amino acids. TCRdb used MiXCR to reprocess the RACE reads, holding one entry per CDR3 protein. Of about 96,000 distinct CDR3 sequences listed, about 9.6% are singletons. Sequenced here: whole blood, sampled in connection with sensitization to the hapten diphenylcyclopropenone (DPC). The TCR comes from a woman between 35 and 50 years old with alopecia areata. Some clones in this sample may be carry-over from other donors' samples. The rearrangement links TRBV4-1 to TRBJ2-5; D is unresolved. CDR3 sequence (DNA): TGCGCCAGCAGCCAAGTCGTCAATAGCTTTGAGACCCAGTACTTC. This translates into CASSQVVNSFETQYF.